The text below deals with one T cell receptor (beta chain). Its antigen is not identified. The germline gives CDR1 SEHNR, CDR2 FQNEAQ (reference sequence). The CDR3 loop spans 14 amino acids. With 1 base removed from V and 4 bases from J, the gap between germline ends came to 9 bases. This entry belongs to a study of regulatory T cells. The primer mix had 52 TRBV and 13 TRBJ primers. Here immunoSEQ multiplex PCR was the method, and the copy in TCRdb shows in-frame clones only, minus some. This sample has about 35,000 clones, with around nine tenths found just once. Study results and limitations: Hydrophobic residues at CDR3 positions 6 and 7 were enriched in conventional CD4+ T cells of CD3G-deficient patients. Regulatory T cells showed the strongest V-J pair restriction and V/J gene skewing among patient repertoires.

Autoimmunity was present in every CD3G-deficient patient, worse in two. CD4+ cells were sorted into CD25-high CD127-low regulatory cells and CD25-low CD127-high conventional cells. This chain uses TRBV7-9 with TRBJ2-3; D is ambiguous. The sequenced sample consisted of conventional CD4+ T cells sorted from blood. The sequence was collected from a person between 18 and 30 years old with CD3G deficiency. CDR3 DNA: TGTGCCAGCAGCTTAGGAGCCACGGCAGATACGCAGTATTTT. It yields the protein CASSLGATADTQYF.